The clone carrying this TCR beta chain has just one count. Its antigen is as yet unknown. Primers for the PCR totalled 60 Vbeta and 13 Jbeta. Here immunoSEQ multiplex PCR was the method, and the copy in TCRdb shows in-frame clones only, minus some. The table records some 130,000 clones, 78% of them present only once. The data stem from a study of cytomegalovirus exposure and HLA in healthy donors. The study, taken as a whole, reports: In a later analysis, productive TCRs from donors in an Asian-associated ancestry cluster reportedly carried fewer N-insertions than the cohort mean. Cytomegalovirus-associated TCR beta chains were listed, numbering some 180. Across donors, most TCRs were seen rarely, yet some public ones were widespread. In an earlier analysis, about 90% or about 30%: the productive usage of most TCR beta V segments.

The specimen was PBMCs. This sequence originates from a woman aged 18-29 years in good health and CMV-seronegative.

CDR3 loop: CASEEGPLAGREETQYF. CDR3 in DNA: TGTGCCAGCGAAGAGGGACCGCTGGCGGGACGTGAGGAGACCCAGTACTTC. This chain connects TRBV6-4 to TRBJ2-5; D possibly corresponds to TRBD2 (6 bases). V lost 8 bases and J lost 5, with 27 bases in between. CDR3 length: 17 residues. Germline loops: CDR1 MRHNA, CDR2 SNTAGT.